What follows are 20 T cell receptor beta chains derived from one specimen sequenced in a study of post-analysis software for immune sequencing data (dated by TCRdb to the mid-2010s). The paper as a whole reports these results and caveats: Roughly 5 TRBV segments, including TRBV5-6, TRBV5-1 and TRBV20-1, were significantly more frequent in patients than controls.

No antigens are known for them. The method was PCR. Sequencing was performed on an Illumina HiSeq 2500. To reduce PCR and sequencing biases, unique molecular identifiers were built into the TCR beta cDNA libraries. Using fastp at Q25 and MiXCR, TCRdb reprocessed the public reads and kept productive beta chains. For every CDR3 protein sequence, its rows merge into one entry that carries the most common genes and DNA. Present in this sample are hundreds of thousands of distinct CDR3 sequences, 25% to 30% of which were seen just once. The top ten clones comprise around 0.56% of the sample. Sequencing was carried out using blood. The receptor set was obtained from a girl aged 10-17 years with multiple sclerosis.

This clonotype has a handful of counts. The rearrangement joins TRBV6-2 or TRBV6-3 to TRBJ2-5; 8 positions agree with TRBD1. From germline, CDR1 is MNHEY and CDR2 SVGEGT. Trimming cost V 5 bases and J 5 bases; bases outside gene matches: 4. The CDR3 totals 13 residues. The CDR3 is CASSLRQGETQYF. CDR3 sequence (DNA): TGTGCCAGCAGTCTCAGACAGGGGGAGACCCAGTACTTC.

The rearrangement uses TRBV20-1 and TRBJ2-1, with 9 bases fitting TRBD2. The CDR3 length is 17 residues. After removal of 5 bases from V and 7 bases from J, the junction contained 18 bases not matched to a gene. The germline V gene encodes CDR1 DFQATT and CDR2 SNEGSKA (reference sequence). The CDR3 DNA follows: TGCAGTGCTCCTCTGGGGGGCGGGGGGGCGGAATTGAATGAGCAGTTCTTC. Translation: CSAPLGGGGAELNEQFF.

This clonotype has more than one count but fewer than ten. The chain has TRBV5-1 and TRBJ2-3, with TRBD2 matching 7 bases. V shed 3 bases and J 1 base; nucleotides not matched to a gene: 5. There are 15 residues in the CDR3. CDR1 and CDR2 from the germline V gene are SGHRS and YFSETQ. CDR3 sequence: CASSSLSGGTDTQYF. CDR3 coding DNA: TGCGCCAGCAGCTCCTTGAGCGGGGGCACAGATACGCAGTATTTT.

This clonotype was counted a single time. CDR3 sequence reads: CASSFPSVARRGGDNEQFF. CDR3 DNA: TGTGCCAGCAGCTTTCCCTCAGTCGCTCGGCGGGGTGGCGACAATGAGCAGTTCTTC. This chain joins TRBV7-9 and TRBJ2-1; TRBD2 is a possible D gene (6 bases). V gave up 3 bases and J gave up 5 bases, with 26 bases separating them. CDR1 is SEHNR, CDR2 FQNEAQ, per germline (reference sequence). The CDR3 runs 19 residues.

This clonotype has at least ten counts. J is TRBJ2-1 and V is TRBV9; D remains unclear. CDR3 length equals 12 residues. V was clipped by 5 bases and J by 9 bases, with 12 bases between them. The germline V gene has CDR1 SGDLS and CDR2 YYNGEE. CDR3 residues: CASSPSLGEQFF. The CDR3 region has the DNA TGTGCCAGCAGTCCGAGTCTGGGTGAGCAGTTCTTC.

Here the CDR3 reads CSAGMSGANVLTF. CDR3 sequence (DNA): TGCAGCGCAGGTATGAGTGGGGCCAACGTCCTGACTTTC. The V call is TRBV29-1, the J call TRBJ2-6; the D is unclear. The CDR3 runs 13 residues. With 7 bases removed from V and 3 bases from J, the gap between germline ends came to 10 bases. The germline CDR1 and CDR2 sequences are SQVTM and ANQGSEA.

The chain combines TRBV6-1 with TRBJ1-5; 11 bases fit TRBD1. Germline values: CDR1 MNHNS, CDR2 SASEGT. The junction had 5 bases not matched to a gene; V was cut back by 5 bases and J by 5 bases. This CDR3 has 15 residues. CDR3: CASSLGTGGDQPQHF. The DNA for the CDR3 is TGTGCCAGCAGTTTGGGGACAGGGGGAGATCAGCCCCAGCATTTT.

The chain joins TRBV7-2 to TRBJ2-3; D gene uncertain. The ends were cut back, 4 bases at V and 5 bases at J, with 10 bases in the middle. From germline, CDR1 is SGHTA and CDR2 FQGNSA. CDR3 length equals 13 residues. The CDR3, as DNA: TGTGCCAGCAGCTCGCGGAATTTAGATACGCAGTATTTT. It specifies CASSSRNLDTQYF.

This clonotype has only a few counts. The V call is TRBV27, the J call TRBJ1-6; D might be TRBD1 (6 bases). Germline CDR1 MNHEY, CDR2 SMNVEV (reference sequence). The CDR3 length is 14 residues. The V gene lost 7 bases and the J gene lost 9 bases, with 16 bases spanning the gap. For the CDR3, the DNA is TGTGCCAGCACACAAGGGGGGCAGGGTTCACCCCTCCACTTT. Amino acids: CASTQGGQGSPLHF.

CDR3 sequence reads: CASTPVVAQNEQFF. The CDR3 DNA sequence: TGTGCCAGCACCCCCGTGGTAGCTCAAAATGAGCAGTTCTTC. The V gene is TRBV2, the J gene TRBJ2-1, with D hard to call. Germline V gene data show CDR1 as SNHLY and CDR2 as FYNNEI. The CDR3 is 14 amino acids. V shed 7 bases and J shed 7 bases, with 17 bases lying between them.

This sequence joins TRBV2 and TRBJ2-3; D might be TRBD2 (6 bases). V was cut by 2 bases and J by 6 bases, with 6 bases left in between. Germline V gene lookup returns CDR1 SNHLY and CDR2 FYNNEI. CDR3 length: 12 amino acids. The CDR3 region is CASSEREDTQYF. The CDR3 nucleotides are TGTGCCAGCAGTGAACGGGAGGATACGCAGTATTTT.

This clonotype was picked up many times. The chain is built from TRBV29-1 and TRBJ2-5, with D unresolved. Germline V gives CDR1 SQVTM, CDR2 ANQGSEA. This CDR3 contains 12 residues. The V and J ends lost 4 bases and 7 bases respectively, with 13 bases between them. The CDR3 region has the DNA TGCAGCGTTGGGGTCTTGGGCGGGACCCAGTACTTC. Its protein product is CSVGVLGGTQYF.

This clonotype was counted between two and nine times. The J gene is TRBJ2-1, the V gene TRBV11-1; 7 bases are shared with TRBD1. In germline, CDR1 is SGHAT, CDR2 FQDESV (reference sequence). The CDR3 is 12 amino acids. V shed 8 bases and J 6 bases; nucleotides not matched to a gene: 4. CDR3 nucleotide sequence: TGTGCCAGCGAGGGGGCGCCCAATGAGCAGTTCTTC. It yields the protein CASEGAPNEQFF.

This rearrangement joins TRBV15 to TRBJ2-4; D ambiguous. Trimming took 1 base from V and 10 from J, leaving 11 bases between them. Germline V gene data show CDR1 as LNHNV and CDR2 as YYDKDF (reference sequence). CDR3 length: 13 amino acids. The CDR3 bases are TGTGCCACCAGCAGAGGAAGTTCGGATATTCAGTACTTC. Its protein product is CATSRGSSDIQYF.

This chain links TRBV28 with TRBJ1-2, with D possibly matching TRBD1 (5 bases). V lost 7 bases to trimming and J lost 3 bases, with 12 bases between them. Per germline, CDR1 MDHEN and CDR2 SYDVKM. The CDR3 is 13 amino acids. CDR3 sequence (DNA): TGTGCCAGCACCGGGGGGGGTCACTATGGCTACACCTTC. It yields the protein CASTGGGHYGYTF.

This sequence joins TRBV7-2 and TRBJ2-5; 10 bases are shared with TRBD2. This CDR3 region has 15 residues. V was clipped by 3 bases and J by 1 base; unmatched bases: 2. CDR1 and CDR2 (germline): SGHTA, FQGNSA. CDR3 DNA sequence: TGTGCCAGCAGCTTGAGCGGGGGGGCCCAAGAGACCCAGTACTTC. Its protein is CASSLSGGAQETQYF.

In its sample, this clonotype was seen a few times. The V and J genes are TRBV20-1 and TRBJ2-1; 9 bases fit TRBD1. Trimming took 5 bases from V and 7 from J; bases not matched to a gene: 9. The CDR3 runs 14 residues. The germline V gene has CDR1 DFQATT and CDR2 SNEGSKA (reference sequence). The CDR3 nucleotides read TGCAGTGCTGACCGGGACAGGGTCCTGAATGAGCAGTTCTTC. This translates into CSADRDRVLNEQFF.

The chain uses TRBV7-2 and TRBJ2-5; 8 bases are a match to TRBD2. Germline loops: CDR1 SGHTA, CDR2 FQGNSA. The V gene end was trimmed by 5 bases and the J gene end by 1 base; junction bases not matched to a gene: 6. The CDR3 is 15 residues long. CDR3 sequence reads: CASSPGGAGQETQYF. CDR3 DNA sequence: TGTGCCAGCAGCCCCGGGGGGGCTGGCCAAGAGACCCAGTACTTC.

This clonotype was found a few times. The chain has TRBV11-2 and TRBJ1-6; the D gene is possibly TRBD1 (5 bases). Trimming took off 4 bases at V and 7 bases at J, with 17 bases between the two ends. The germline V gene encodes CDR1 SGHAT and CDR2 FQNNGV. This CDR3 spans 16 amino acids. CDR3 in DNA: TGTGCCAGCAGCTATAGCGGGGCAGGGTCGAATTCACCCCTCCACTTT. The encoded protein is CASSYSGAGSNSPLHF. The full variable domain, its missing parts supplied by reference TRBV11-2 and TRBJ1-6, is EAGVAQSPRYKIIEKRQSVAFWCNPISGHATLYWYQQILGQGPKLLIQFQNNGVVDDSQLPKDRFSAERLKGVDSTLKIQPAKLEDSAVYLCASSYSGAGSNSPLHFGNGTRLTVT.

On this clonotype itself: Relative to the germline gene, one junction end is altered; a read error may explain this. CDR3 residues: CSVRPGTGSTDTQYF. The CDR3 region has the DNA TGCAGTGTTAGACCGGGGACTGGGAGCACAGATACGCAGTATTTT. The chain carries TRBV20-1 and TRBJ2-3; D possibly corresponds to TRBD2 (6 bases). The germline V gene has CDR1 DFQATT and CDR2 SNEGSKA (reference sequence). The CDR3 is 15 amino acids.